The 7 T cell receptor beta chains reported below all come from one sample, sequenced in a study of blood T cell repertoires in COVID-19. Measured with immunoSEQ multiplex PCR; TCRdb has only the in-frame clones, and not every one. The sample holds more than 300,000 clones, about 88% seen once. Sample: PBMCs or T cells enriched from blood (not recorded which). The receptors come from a young woman who had recovered from COVID-19.

The chain links TRBV6-5 to TRBJ2-7; D is perhaps TRBD1 (6 bases). V lost 4 bases, J lost 7 bases, and 11 bases lay in between. CDR3 length equals 12 residues. CDR1 and CDR2 from the germline V gene are MNHEY and SVGAGI. The CDR3 nucleotides read TGTGCCAGCAGTTTGGACAGAGGGGAGCAGTACTTC. This translates into CASSLDRGEQYF.

V gene TRBV9 combines with J gene TRBJ2-2; perhaps TRBD2 as D (6 bases). V was trimmed by 5 bases and J by 7 bases, leaving 15 bases between them. CDR1 is SGDLS and CDR2 is YYNGEE in the germline V gene. The CDR3 covers 14 residues. CDR3 nucleotide sequence: TGTGCCAGCAGTAGGGGCGGGGTAGACGGGGAGCTGTTTTTT. As protein: CASSRGGVDGELFF.

The V and J genes are TRBV2 and TRBJ1-4; tentatively, D is TRBD1 (6 bases). This CDR3 is 17 amino acids long. Germline loops: CDR1 SNHLY, CDR2 FYNNEI. The V and J ends lost 2 bases and 7 bases respectively, with 20 bases between them. The CDR3: CASSEIGASRGGEKLFF. Here the CDR3 DNA reads TGTGCCAGCAGTGAAATTGGGGCTTCCCGAGGGGGTGAAAAACTGTTTTTT.

The chain is built from TRBV24-1 and TRBJ2-1; D perhaps matches TRBD1 (5 bases). Trimming took off 6 bases at V and 6 bases at J, with 17 bases between the two ends. CDR3 length: 15 residues. The V gene's germline CDR1 is KGHDR and CDR2 SFDVKD. In DNA, the CDR3 is TGTGCCACCAGTCTGACATCGACAGCGCGCAATGAGCAGTTCTTC. Amino acids: CATSLTSTARNEQFF.

The rearrangement uses TRBV3-1 (or the pseudogene TRBV3-2) and TRBJ1-1; 9 positions match TRBD1. This CDR3 spans 14 amino acids. V lost 4 bases and J lost 4; bases outside the gene matches: 4. Germline CDR1 LGHDT, CDR2 YNNKEL (reference sequence). CDR3 sequence reads: CASSPRTGVTEAFF. The CDR3 region has the DNA TGTGCCAGCAGCCCTAGGACAGGGGTCACTGAAGCTTTCTTT.

In its sample, this clone was seen once. The rearrangement links TRBV5-4 to TRBJ2-7, with D perhaps TRBD2 (7 bases). Germline-derived CDR1 and CDR2 are SGHNT and YYREEE (reference sequence). The V and J ends lost 0 bases and 2 bases respectively, with 15 bases between them. This CDR3 is 16 amino acids long. The CDR3 loop reads CASSLASGGRPYEQYF. DNA for the CDR3: TGTGCCAGCAGCTTGGCTTCCGGGGGGCGGCCCTACGAGCAGTACTTC.

The genes are TRBV5-4 and TRBJ2-5, with 7 nucleotides matching TRBD2. This CDR3 contains 16 residues. Per germline, CDR1 SGHNT and CDR2 YYREEE (reference sequence). Unmatched junction bases numbered 9, after V lost 3 bases and J lost 1 base. Here the CDR3 reads CASSSQRGRSQETQYF. The DNA for the CDR3 is TGTGCCAGCAGCTCGCAGCGGGGACGGTCCCAAGAGACCCAGTACTTC.